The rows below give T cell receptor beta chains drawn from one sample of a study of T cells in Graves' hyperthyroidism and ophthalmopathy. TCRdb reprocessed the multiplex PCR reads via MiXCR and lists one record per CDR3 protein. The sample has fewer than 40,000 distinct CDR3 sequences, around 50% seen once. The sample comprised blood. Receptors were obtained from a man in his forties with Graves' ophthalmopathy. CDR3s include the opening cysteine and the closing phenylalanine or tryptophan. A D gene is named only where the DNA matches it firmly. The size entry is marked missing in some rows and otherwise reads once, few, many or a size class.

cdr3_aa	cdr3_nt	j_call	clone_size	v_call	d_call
CASSWDRVTYGYTF	TGTGCCAGCAGCTGGGACAGGGTCACCTATGGCTACACCTTC	TRBJ1-2	once	TRBV7-6	TRBD1
CAISESLDRVDTQYF	TGTGCCATCAGTGAGTCATTGGACAGGGTTGATACGCAGTATTTT	TRBJ2-3	medium-sized	TRBV10-3	TRBD1
CSARETGGETQYF	TGCAGTGCTAGAGAGACGGGGGGAGAGACCCAGTACTTC	TRBJ2-5	medium-sized	TRBV20-1	TRBD2
CASSVATGELFF	TGTGCCAGCAGCGTAGCGACCGGGGAGCTGTTTTTT	TRBJ2-2	few	TRBV9	NA
CSSSDIEKLFF	TGTTCCAGCAGCGACATTGAAAAACTGTTTTTT	TRBJ1-4	NA	TRBV7-9	NA
CASSPTRQETQYF	TGTGCCAGCAGCCCTACTAGGCAAGAGACCCAGTACTTC	TRBJ2-5	NA	TRBV7-3	NA
CASSFSLETQYF	TGTGCCAGCAGTTTCTCCCTGGAGACCCAGTACTTC	TRBJ2-5	many	TRBV12-3/TRBV12-4	NA
CSARGTGSTDTQYF	TGCAGTGCTAGGGGGACGGGGAGCACAGATACGCAGTATTTT	TRBJ2-3	NA	TRBV20-1	NA
CASSLNAGNTEAFF	TGTGCCAGCAGCTTAAACGCAGGGAACACTGAAGCTTTCTTT	TRBJ1-1	medium-sized	TRBV7-3	NA
CASEGTVNVIRYGYTF	TGTGCCAGCGAGGGGACCGTAAACGTAATCCGCTATGGCTACACCTTC	TRBJ1-2	many	TRBV2	NA
CASSLYRDVHEQYF	TGTGCCAGCAGCTTATACCGGGACGTCCACGAGCAGTACTTC	TRBJ2-7	NA	TRBV7-8	NA
CASSIGGEAFF	TGTGCCAGTAGTATAGGGGGGGAAGCTTTCTTT	TRBJ1-1	NA	TRBV19	NA
CAWSVVGGVNEQFF	TGTGCCTGGAGTGTTGTGGGAGGGGTAAATGAGCAGTTCTTC	TRBJ2-1	many	TRBV30	TRBD2
CASSATTRGETQYF	TGTGCCAGCAGCGCCACCACGAGGGGGGAGACCCAGTACTTC	TRBJ2-5	NA	TRBV7-9	NA
CSAARRTSGITDTQYF	TGCAGTGCTGCCCGTCGGACTAGCGGCATCACAGATACGCAGTATTTT	TRBJ2-3	NA	TRBV20-1	TRBD2
CAISESAPVDNEQFF	TGTGCCATCAGTGAGTCTGCCCCCGTTGACAATGAGCAGTTCTTC	TRBJ2-1	NA	TRBV10-3	NA
CSASESSVAYNEQFF	TGCAGTGCTTCTGAGTCTTCTGTAGCTTACAATGAGCAGTTCTTC	TRBJ2-1	NA	TRBV20-1	NA
CASSAAGANVLTF	TGCGCCAGCAGCGCGGCGGGGGCCAACGTCCTGACTTTC	TRBJ2-6	many	TRBV5-1	NA
CAGSLGFSDTQYF	TGTGCCGGCAGTTTGGGGTTCTCGGATACGCAGTATTTT	TRBJ2-3	NA	TRBV6-5	NA
CSATGLHRGIYEQYF	TGCAGTGCTACCGGTCTTCATCGGGGTATCTACGAGCAGTACTTC	TRBJ2-7	many	TRBV20-1	NA